The sample holds a few counts of the clone carrying this TCR beta chain. What it recognizes is unknown. Attached unique molecular identifiers marked individual cDNA molecules. MiXCR was run by TCRdb on the 5' RACE reads, yielding one entry per CDR3 protein. The sample lists fewer than 100,000 distinct CDR3 sequences, approximately 13% occurring once. This specimen belongs to a study of early T cells in non-severe SARS-CoV-2 infection. Study details: Sequencing input comprised bulk RNA from unsorted whole blood; chain pairing was not available. Notes on the study in general: VDJdb matching favored anti-spike CD8 responses, missing private and CD4 specificities.

The CDR3 covers 14 residues. In germline, CDR1 is MGHRA, CDR2 YSYEKL. V lost 4 bases and J lost 2; bases outside the gene matches: 5. The J gene is TRBJ2-7, the V gene TRBV4-1; 7 bases are a match to TRBD1. The TCR comes from an adult who was a healthcare worker with PCR-confirmed SARS-CoV-2 infection or an uninfected control (not recorded which). The specimen sequenced was whole blood. The CDR3 here is CASSPRQGAYEQYF. CDR3 sequence (DNA): TGCGCCAGCAGCCCGAGACAGGGTGCCTACGAGCAGTACTTC.